These T cell receptor beta chains were read from a single sample in a study of T-cell reconstitution after alpha-beta-depleted transplantation in children. TCRdb processed the PCR reads anew with MiXCR; each CDR3 protein has one entry. This table holds roughly 300,000 distinct CDR3 sequences, 10% found once. Specimen: PBMCs from the stem cell graft donor, collected from the stem cell graft. The source is a human donor who donated a stem cell graft to a child with acute lymphoblastic leukemia. Both conserved end residues are part of each CDR3. The D gene is left open where the match is weak.

cdr3_aa d_call cdr3_length v_call
CASSEDRAGGDTQYF TRBD1 15 TRBV2
CASSRTRTGLEQYF NA 14 TRBV13
CSARDWLAIHTDTQYF NA 16 TRBV20-1
CASSHGGPGELFF NA 13 TRBV7-6
CASSQGTVGSYEQYF NA 15 TRBV4-3
CASSLGGSGLVETQYF NA 16 TRBV7-2
CSVEGGLRGANTGELFF NA 17 TRBV29-1
CASSPRTGGNYGYTF TRBD1 15 TRBV7-2
CASRPPLGSGNEQFF NA 15 TRBV5-8
CSVDGLAGVGEQYF TRBD2 14 TRBV29-1
CASSQITGGGEKLFF NA 15 TRBV3-1
CASSPQNTGELFF NA 13 TRBV5-1
CASSRTGAQGTPQHF NA 15 TRBV6-1
CASSRVSYEQYF NA 12 TRBV6-2/TRBV6-3
CATSGEGPYGYTF NA 13 TRBV7-9
CASSPIGPNEQFF NA 13 TRBV5-1
CASSFSLGVPETQYF NA 15 TRBV7-9